The 5 T cell receptor beta chains given below trace back to one sample, sequenced in a study of human thymus T cells. The thymus tissue came from resections taken during corrective heart surgery. Method: immunoSEQ multiplex PCR; TCRdb's copy keeps in-frame clones and lacks some. This table holds about 120,000 clones, around 94% found once. Sequences were obtained from thymus tissue. Every receptor here comes from a boy under three years old with a congenital heart defect but otherwise immunologically healthy.

In its sample, this clone was seen a few times. The gene calls are TRBV4-1 and TRBJ1-6, with TRBD1 as a possible D gene (5 bases). The CDR3 loop spans 12 amino acids. Trimming removed 2 bases at V and 10 bases at J, with 6 bases between. Germline V gives CDR1 MGHRA, CDR2 YSYEKL. In nucleotides, the CDR3 is TGCGCCAGCAGCCAACAGGGATCACCCCTCCACTTT. Translation: CASSQQGSPLHF.

V usage is TRBV28 and J usage is TRBJ1-2; possible D gene TRBD1, 5 bases. This CDR3 has 13 residues. V lost 4 bases and J 5 bases, leaving 11 bases between the germline ends. Per the germline V gene, CDR1 is MDHEN and CDR2 is SYDVKM. DNA of the CDR3: TGTGCCAGCAGTTCCAGGGCTATATATGGCTACACCTTC. Translated, it gives CASSSRAIYGYTF.

V and J are TRBV5-1 and TRBJ1-3; D unresolved. V lost 0 bases and J lost 2, with 18 bases in between. This CDR3 contains 18 residues. Germline CDR1 is SGHRS and CDR2 is YFSETQ. CDR3 sequence (DNA): TGCGCCAGCAGCTTGGATGCGGCATCTAAGGCTCCTGGAAACACCATATATTTT. It encodes CASSLDAASKAPGNTIYF.

The chain carries TRBV28 and TRBJ1-5; weak D call: TRBD1 (6 bases). This CDR3 has 15 amino acids. Deletions cut 3 bases from V and 4 bases from J, with 13 bases between. Germline CDR1 reads MDHEN; CDR2 reads SYDVKM. CDR3 region: CASSFPGAGNQPQHF. The DNA for the CDR3 is TGTGCCAGCAGTTTCCCAGGGGCCGGGAATCAGCCCCAGCATTTT.

The genes are TRBV6-1 and TRBJ1-1, with D maybe TRBD1 (6 bases). The CDR3 length is 16 residues. Germline V gene data show CDR1 as MNHNS and CDR2 as SASEGT. Trimming took 1 base from V and 1 from J, leaving 13 bases between them. CDR3 in amino acids: CASSEGQGKGNTEAFF. CDR3 in DNA: TGTGCCAGCAGTGAAGGGCAGGGGAAGGGGAACACTGAAGCTTTCTTT.